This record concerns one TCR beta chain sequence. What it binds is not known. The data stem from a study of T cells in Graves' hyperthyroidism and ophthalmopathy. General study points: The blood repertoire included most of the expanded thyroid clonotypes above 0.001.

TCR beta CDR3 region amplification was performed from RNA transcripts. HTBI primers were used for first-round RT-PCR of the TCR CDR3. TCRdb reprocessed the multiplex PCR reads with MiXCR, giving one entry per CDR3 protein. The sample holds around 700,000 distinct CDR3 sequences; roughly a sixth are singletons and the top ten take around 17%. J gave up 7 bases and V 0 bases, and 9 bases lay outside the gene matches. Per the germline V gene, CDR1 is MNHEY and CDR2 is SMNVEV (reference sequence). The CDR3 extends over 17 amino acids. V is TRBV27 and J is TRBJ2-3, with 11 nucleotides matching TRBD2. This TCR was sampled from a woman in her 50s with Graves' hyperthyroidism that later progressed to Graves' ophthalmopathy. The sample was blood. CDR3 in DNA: TGTGCCAGCAGTTTATCGGCTAGCGGGAGGTACCTCTATACGCAGTATTTT. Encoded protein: CASSLSASGRYLYTQYF.